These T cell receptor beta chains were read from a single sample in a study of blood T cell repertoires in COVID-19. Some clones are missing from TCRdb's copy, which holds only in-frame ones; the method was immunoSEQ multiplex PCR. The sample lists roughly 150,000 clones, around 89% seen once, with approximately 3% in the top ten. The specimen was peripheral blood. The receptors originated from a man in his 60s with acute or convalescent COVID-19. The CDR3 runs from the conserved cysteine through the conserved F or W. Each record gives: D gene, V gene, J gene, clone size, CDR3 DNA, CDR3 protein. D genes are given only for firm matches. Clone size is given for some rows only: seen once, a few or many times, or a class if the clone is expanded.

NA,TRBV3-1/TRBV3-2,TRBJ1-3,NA,TGTGCCAGCAGCAACCGCTACAACACCATATATTTT,CASSNRYNTIYF
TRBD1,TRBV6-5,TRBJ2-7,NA,TGTGCCAGCATCCACAGACAGGGGAAAAACGAGCAGTACTTC,CASIHRQGKNEQYF
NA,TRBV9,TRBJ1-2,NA,TGTGCCAGCAGCGTAGGAGGGAACTATGGCTACACCTTC,CASSVGGNYGYTF
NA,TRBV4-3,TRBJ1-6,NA,TGCGCCAGCAGCCAAGAGGGCATATGGTCACCCCTCCACTTT,CASSQEGIWSPLHF
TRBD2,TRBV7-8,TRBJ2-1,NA,TGTGCCAGCAGCTTAATAGCGGGGGGTAAAAATGAGCAGTTCTTC,CASSLIAGGKNEQFF
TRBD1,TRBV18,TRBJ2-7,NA,TGTGCCAGCTCATCTGGACAGGGGGGCTCCTACGAGCAGTACTTC,CASSSGQGGSYEQYF
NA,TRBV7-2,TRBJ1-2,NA,TGTGCCAGCAGCTTATCAGGGTATGGCTACACCTTC,CASSLSGYGYTF
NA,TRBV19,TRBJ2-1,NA,TGTGCCAGTAGTATCTGGTCTGGCCTCAATGAGCAGTTCTTC,CASSIWSGLNEQFF
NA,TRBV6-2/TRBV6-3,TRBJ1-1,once,TGTGCCAGCAGTTATACCCAACAGATCACTGAAGCTTTCTTT,CASSYTQQITEAFF
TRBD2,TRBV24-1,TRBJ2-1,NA,TGTGCCACCAGTCCTAGCGGGGGGGCTTCCCTCAATGAGCAGTTCTTC,CATSPSGGASLNEQFF
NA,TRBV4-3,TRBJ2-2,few,TGCGCCAGCAGCCAAGGGCCCATCACCGGGGAGCTGTTTTTT,CASSQGPITGELFF
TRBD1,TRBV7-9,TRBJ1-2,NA,TGTGCCAGCAGCGGCGGGACAGAATATGGCTACACCTTC,CASSGGTEYGYTF
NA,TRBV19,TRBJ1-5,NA,TGTGCCAGTAGTATACAGGATTTCCGCCAGCCCCAGCATTTT,CASSIQDFRQPQHF
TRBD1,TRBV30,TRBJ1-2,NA,TGTGCCTGGAGTCGGACAGGGGGTGGTGGCTACACCTTC,CAWSRTGGGGYTF
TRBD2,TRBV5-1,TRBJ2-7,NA,TGCGCCAGCAGCTCCCTTGGGGGGGAACACTACGAGCAGTACTTC,CASSSLGGEHYEQYF
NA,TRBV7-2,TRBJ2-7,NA,TGTGCCAGCAGCTTAGCGTTTTCGGTAGGGGGACACGAGCAGTACTTC,CASSLAFSVGGHEQYF
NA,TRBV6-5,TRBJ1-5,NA,TGTGCCAGCAGTTTAGGCGGGCGCAATCAGCCCCAGCATTTT,CASSLGGRNQPQHF
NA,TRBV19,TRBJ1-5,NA,TGTGCCAGTACCTCATACGGCAGGGGCGGCAATCAGCCCCAGCATTTT,CASTSYGRGGNQPQHF
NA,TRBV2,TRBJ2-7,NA,TGTGCCAGCAGTGATGGGGGGATACCCTACGAGCAGTACTTC,CASSDGGIPYEQYF
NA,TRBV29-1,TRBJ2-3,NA,TGCAGCGTTGACGCAGAAGGCACAGATACGCAGTATTTT,CSVDAEGTDTQYF
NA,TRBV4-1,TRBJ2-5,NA,TGCGCCAGCAGCCCCCCGGGACATGGCCAAGAGACCCAGTACTTC,CASSPPGHGQETQYF
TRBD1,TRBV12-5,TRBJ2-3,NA,TGTGCTAGTGGACTCGGACAGGGAGGAAGCACAGATACGCAGTATTTT,CASGLGQGGSTDTQYF
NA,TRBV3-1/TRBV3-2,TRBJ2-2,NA,TGTGCCAGCAGCCAAGTGTACAGAGAGTACACCGGGGAGCTGTTTTTT,CASSQVYREYTGELFF
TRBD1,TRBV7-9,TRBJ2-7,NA,TGTGCCAGCAGCCCATCTCCCGGGACAGGGGTCCACGAGCAGTACTTC,CASSPSPGTGVHEQYF
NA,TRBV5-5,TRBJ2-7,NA,TGTGCCAGCAGCTTGGACCTAATCTACGAGCAGTACTTC,CASSLDLIYEQYF
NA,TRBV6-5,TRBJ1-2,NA,TGTGCCAGCAGACTCGACAGGAAGAACTATGGCTACACCTTC,CASRLDRKNYGYTF
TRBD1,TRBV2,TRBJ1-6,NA,TGTGCCAGCACCCCACAGGGGTCAAGCTATTCACCCCTCCACTTT,CASTPQGSSYSPLHF
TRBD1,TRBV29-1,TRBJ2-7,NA,TGCAGCGCCGGACAGGGGATTGGCGAGCAGTACTTC,CSAGQGIGEQYF
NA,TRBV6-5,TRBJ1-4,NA,TGTGCCAGCAGTTACGAAAGGAGGTGGGGTGAAAAACTGTTTTTT,CASSYERRWGEKLFF
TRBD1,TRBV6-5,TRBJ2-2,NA,TGTGCCAGCAGACGTGACAGGGAGAACACCGGGGAGCTGTTTTTT,CASRRDRENTGELFF
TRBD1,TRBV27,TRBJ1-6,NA,TGTGCCAGCAGACCGACAGGGGAAATCTCACCCCTCCACTTT,CASRPTGEISPLHF
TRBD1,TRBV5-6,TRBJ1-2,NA,TGTGCCAGCAGCCGACAGGGGGCGGTTAACTATGGCTACACCTTC,CASSRQGAVNYGYTF
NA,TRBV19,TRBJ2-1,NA,TGTGCCAGTAGTAGAACCCGACAAGGGGCGGATGAGCAGTTCTTC,CASSRTRQGADEQFF
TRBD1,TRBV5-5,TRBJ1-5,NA,TGTGCCAGCAGCTTGGGGGACAGAAGCAATCAGCCCCAGCATTTT,CASSLGDRSNQPQHF
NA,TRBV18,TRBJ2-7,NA,TGTGCCAGCTCCGTCGGAAGCAGGGGCAACGAGCAGTACTTC,CASSVGSRGNEQYF
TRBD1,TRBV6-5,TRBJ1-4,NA,TGTGCCAGCAGCACAAGGGACAGGGTTGGAGAAAAACTGTTTTTT,CASSTRDRVGEKLFF
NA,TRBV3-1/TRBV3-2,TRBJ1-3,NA,TGTGCCAGCAGCCAATCAGGGCTCTCTGGAAACACCATATATTTT,CASSQSGLSGNTIYF
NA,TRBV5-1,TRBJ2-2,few,TGCGCCAGCAGCGACATCCCTAAGGGGAACGGGGAGCTGTTTTTT,CASSDIPKGNGELFF
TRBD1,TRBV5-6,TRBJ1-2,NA,TGTGCCAGCAGCTCCCGGGACAGGGTCGTGGGCTACACCTTC,CASSSRDRVVGYTF
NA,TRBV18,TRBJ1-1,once,TGTGCCAGCTCAGCCTCATTGAGGGTACAGAACACTGAAGCTTTCTTT,CASSASLRVQNTEAFF
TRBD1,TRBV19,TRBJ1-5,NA,TGTGCCAGTAGTATAGAGGGGACAGGCAATCAGCCCCAGCATTTT,CASSIEGTGNQPQHF
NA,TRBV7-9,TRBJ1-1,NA,TGTGCCAGCACCCCAGCAGGGTTCGTCACTGAAGCTTTCTTT,CASTPAGFVTEAFF
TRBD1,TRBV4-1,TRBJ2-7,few,TGCGCCAGCAGCCAAGGGGACAGGGCCTACGAGCAGTACTTC,CASSQGDRAYEQYF
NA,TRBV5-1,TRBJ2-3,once,TGCGCCAGCAGCTTGCCCAACTATACGCAGTATTTT,CASSLPNYTQYF
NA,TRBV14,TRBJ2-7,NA,TGTGCCAGCAGCCAAGATTATACAGTCGGCGAGCAGTACTTC,CASSQDYTVGEQYF
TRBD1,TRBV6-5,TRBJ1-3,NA,TGTGCCAGCAGTTACGACAGGGTTTCTGGAAACACCATATATTTT,CASSYDRVSGNTIYF
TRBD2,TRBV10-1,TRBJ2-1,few,TGCGCCAGCAGTGAAGCTAGCGGAGGCAATGAGCAGTTCTTC,CASSEASGGNEQFF
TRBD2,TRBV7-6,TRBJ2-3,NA,TGTGCCAGCAGCTTCCGCGCGGGGGGGACTGGCAATCCTCGTACGCAGTATTTT,CASSFRAGGTGNPRTQYF
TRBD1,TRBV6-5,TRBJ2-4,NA,TGTGCCAGCAGTTGGATACCTGGGACAGGGAGAAACATTCAGTACTTC,CASSWIPGTGRNIQYF
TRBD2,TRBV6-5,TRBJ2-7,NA,TGTGCCAGCAGCCTCGGACTAGCTGGTGAGCAGTACTTC,CASSLGLAGEQYF
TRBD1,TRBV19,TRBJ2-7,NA,TGTGCCACGAGAACGGTGGACAGGAAACTGTACGAGCAGTACTTC,CATRTVDRKLYEQYF
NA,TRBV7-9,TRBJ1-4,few,TGTGCCAGCAGGCAACAGGGAGCTAATGAAAAACTGTTTTTT,CASRQQGANEKLFF
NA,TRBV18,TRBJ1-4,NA,TGTGCCAGCTCACCCGTAACTAATGAAAAACTGTTTTTT,CASSPVTNEKLFF
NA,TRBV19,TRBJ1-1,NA,TGTGCCAGTAGTACGACAGGGAACACTGAAGCTTTCTTT,CASSTTGNTEAFF
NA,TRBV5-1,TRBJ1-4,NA,TGCGCCAGCAGGCTGACGGTCGGGTTAGGTGAAAAACTGTTTTTT,CASRLTVGLGEKLFF
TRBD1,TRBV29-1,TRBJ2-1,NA,TGCAGCGGCAGACAGGGGTACAATGAGCAGTTCTTC,CSGRQGYNEQFF
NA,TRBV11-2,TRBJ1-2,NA,TGTGCCGTCGGAGGAGGGGGCTACACCTTC,CAVGGGGYTF